Listed below are T cell receptor beta chains from one sample, sequenced in a study of blood T cell repertoires in COVID-19. Sequenced by immunoSEQ multiplex PCR; TCRdb stores in-frame clones only, minus some. The top ten clones hold approximately 6% of a sample with 60,000 to 85,000 clones, 79% of them seen once. The sequenced material came from peripheral blood. These receptors were taken from a woman aged 55 to 70 with acute or convalescent COVID-19. Each CDR3 is given with its conserved first and last residue. The D gene is left open where the match is weak. Clone size appears in some rows only: once, few, many, or a class for an expanded clone.

J	size	D	V	CDR3	DNA
TRBJ1-1	NA	NA	TRBV19	CASSIGRVLSTEAFF	TGTGCCAGTAGTATTGGCCGGGTCCTGAGCACTGAAGCTTTCTTT
TRBJ2-1	NA	NA	TRBV24-1	CATSDEGGYNEQFF	TGTGCCACCAGTGACGAAGGGGGCTACAATGAGCAGTTCTTC
TRBJ2-6	NA	NA	TRBV7-2	CASSWRGDWANVLTF	TGTGCCAGCAGCTGGAGGGGCGACTGGGCCAACGTCCTGACTTTC
TRBJ1-1	few	NA	TRBV6-5	CASSVRGGKAFF	TGTGCCAGCAGCGTTCGGGGAGGGAAAGCTTTCTTT
TRBJ1-1	NA	NA	TRBV19	CASSIDGGRAFF	TGTGCCAGTAGTATAGATGGAGGGAGAGCTTTCTTT
TRBJ1-5	NA	NA	TRBV9	CASSVSGQSIQPQHF	TGTGCCAGCAGCGTCTCGGGACAAAGCATTCAGCCCCAGCATTTT
TRBJ1-2	NA	TRBD1	TRBV9	CASSVRGGTGGALSNYGYTF	TGTGCCAGCAGCGTAAGAGGGGGAACAGGGGGCGCGTTGTCGAACTATGGCTACACCTTC
TRBJ2-5	NA	TRBD2	TRBV15	CATSPPAGLAGKETQYF	TGTGCCACCAGTCCCCCAGCGGGGCTAGCGGGGAAAGAGACCCAGTACTTC
TRBJ1-4	many	NA	TRBV19	CASSTQTATNEKLFF	TGTGCCAGTAGTACGCAGACAGCAACTAATGAAAAACTGTTTTTT
TRBJ2-2	NA	TRBD2	TRBV9	CASSSGDYHTGELFF	TGTGCCAGCAGCTCCGGGGACTACCACACCGGGGAGCTGTTTTTT
TRBJ1-4	NA	TRBD1	TRBV5-1	CASSATGGDEKLFF	TGCGCCAGCAGCGCCACAGGGGGAGATGAAAAACTGTTTTTT
TRBJ2-1	NA	TRBD2	TRBV7-7	CASSLVPSGGHGEQFF	TGTGCTAGCAGCTTAGTACCTAGCGGGGGTCATGGTGAGCAGTTCTTC
TRBJ1-1	NA	NA	TRBV4-2	CASSQDQGSPEAFF	TGTGCCAGCAGCCAAGATCAGGGTAGCCCCGAAGCTTTCTTT
TRBJ2-1	NA	TRBD2	TRBV11-2	CASSETSGGYNEQFF	TGTGCCAGCAGCGAAACTAGCGGGGGGTACAATGAGCAGTTCTTC
TRBJ2-2	NA	TRBD2	TRBV28	CASSPTSGGDTGELFF	TGTGCCAGCAGTCCAACTAGCGGGGGGGACACCGGGGAGCTGTTTTTT
TRBJ2-3	NA	NA	TRBV18	CASSPVGAADTQYF	TGTGCCAGCTCACCCGTAGGGGCGGCAGATACGCAGTATTTT
TRBJ2-2	NA	NA	TRBV9	CASSAGSGGELFF	TGTGCCAGCAGCGCAGGGTCGGGCGGGGAGCTGTTTTTT
TRBJ2-5	NA	NA	TRBV7-9	CASSPSWTTEETQYF	TGTGCCAGCAGCCCGTCCTGGACTACTGAAGAGACCCAGTACTTC
TRBJ2-2	NA	TRBD1	TRBV18	CASSLQGPMNTGELFF	TGTGCCAGCTCATTACAGGGGCCAATGAACACCGGGGAGCTGTTTTTT
TRBJ1-1	NA	NA	TRBV5-1	CASSLDGGTEAFF	TGCGCCAGCAGCCTTGACGGGGGCACTGAAGCTTTCTTT
TRBJ1-1	NA	NA	TRBV29-1	CSVVKVEGTEAFF	TGCAGCGTTGTAAAGGTCGAGGGCACTGAAGCTTTCTTT
TRBJ2-6	NA	TRBD1	TRBV7-3	CASTQTRGTVNSGANVLTF	TGTGCCAGCACCCAGACGAGAGGGACAGTCAACTCTGGGGCCAACGTCCTGACTTTC
TRBJ2-7	few	TRBD1	TRBV7-2	CASSLGGTGSHEQYF	TGTGCCAGCAGCTTAGGAGGGACAGGGAGTCACGAGCAGTACTTC
TRBJ1-2	NA	NA	TRBV19	CATLPDSLDYGYTF	TGTGCCACCCTCCCGGACAGTCTTGACTATGGCTACACCTTC
TRBJ1-4	NA	NA	TRBV10-3	CAISEAGEKLFF	TGTGCCATCAGTGAGGCGGGGGAAAAACTGTTTTTT
TRBJ1-5	NA	NA	TRBV11-2	CASSLDPGVQPQHF	TGTGCCAGCAGCTTAGACCCAGGGGTACAGCCCCAGCATTTT
TRBJ1-1	few	TRBD1	TRBV6-2/TRBV6-3	CASSIQGAGNTEAFF	TGTGCCAGCAGTATACAGGGGGCCGGGAACACTGAAGCTTTCTTT
TRBJ2-4	NA	NA	TRBV2	CATGQIANIQYF	TGTGCCACCGGACAGATCGCAAACATTCAGTACTTC
TRBJ1-2	NA	NA	TRBV3-1/TRBV3-2	CASSPPGLDGYTF	TGTGCCAGCAGTCCCCCAGGGTTGGATGGCTACACCTTC
TRBJ2-3	few	NA	TRBV5-1	CASNLEGGTDTQYF	TGCGCCAGCAATTTGGAGGGAGGCACAGATACGCAGTATTTT
TRBJ1-4	NA	TRBD1	TRBV3-1/TRBV3-2	CASSLDRRPTNEKLFF	TGTGCCAGCAGCCTGGACAGGCGCCCAACTAATGAAAAACTGTTTTTT
TRBJ1-1	NA	NA	TRBV5-1	CASRSDKLEVEAFF	TGCGCCAGCAGATCCGACAAGTTGGAGGTTGAAGCTTTCTTT
TRBJ1-4	NA	NA	TRBV4-1	CASSQGSGDGLFF	TGCGCCAGCAGCCAAGGCTCGGGGGATGGGCTGTTTTTT
TRBJ1-5	NA	NA	TRBV18	CASSPVRQDSNQPQHF	TGTGCCAGCTCACCCGTCCGACAGGATAGCAATCAGCCCCAGCATTTT
TRBJ1-3	NA	TRBD1	TRBV18	CASSLDRGGNTIYF	TGTGCCAGCTCACTCGACAGGGGTGGAAACACCATATATTTT
TRBJ1-2	few	NA	TRBV4-1	CASSQVLSSNYGYTF	TGCGCCAGCAGCCAAGTATTGTCCAGTAACTATGGCTACACCTTC
TRBJ2-7	few	NA	TRBV7-9	CASSFTGRVAYEQYF	TGTGCCAGCAGCTTTACAGGGCGTGTAGCCTACGAGCAGTACTTC
TRBJ1-4	NA	NA	TRBV28	CASRRVYNEKLFF	TGTGCCAGCAGGCGGGTCTATAATGAAAAACTGTTTTTT
TRBJ1-2	NA	TRBD1	TRBV4-1	CASSQEGQGNYGYTF	TGCGCCAGCAGCCAAGAGGGACAGGGCAACTATGGCTACACCTTC
TRBJ2-3	NA	TRBD2	TRBV6-6	CASSPGERGAYTDTQYF	TGTGCCAGCAGTCCTGGTGAGCGGGGGGCCTACACAGATACGCAGTATTTT